These 7 T cell receptor beta chains were all obtained from the same sample, sequenced in a study of CD8 T cells in ankylosing spondylitis. Their antigens are not known. Points from the study as a whole: It appeared that ankylosing spondylitis blood was characterized by a TCR beta motif of about 8 highly homologous variants.

One entry per CDR3 protein, called by TCRdb with MiXCR from the 5' RACE reads. The sample includes fewer than 650,000 distinct CDR3 sequences, about an eighth of them seen just once. The specimen was blood, either unsorted or a sorted T cell fraction (not recorded which). Every receptor here comes from a male donor with ankylosing spondylitis.

This clonotype has more than one count but fewer than ten. The chain uses TRBV20-1 and TRBJ2-7, with 7 bases that match TRBD2. The CDR3 length is 13 residues. Germline assignment: CDR1 DFQATT and CDR2 SNEGSKA (reference sequence). V lost 3 bases, J lost 7 bases, and 9 bases stayed unmatched. CDR3 sequence reads: CSARWAGVKEQYF. CDR3 nucleotides: TGCAGTGCTAGGTGGGCGGGAGTGAAAGAGCAGTACTTC.

In this sample, this clonotype turned up a few times. This chain joins TRBV11-2 and TRBJ2-4; D perhaps matches TRBD2 (5 bases). Trimming stripped 5 bases from V and 6 bases from J, with 14 bases between. This CDR3 is built from 14 residues. Per germline, CDR1 SGHAT and CDR2 FQNNGV. CDR3 in amino acids: CASSTEDGVNIQYF. In nucleotides, the CDR3 is TGTGCCAGCAGCACCGAGGACGGGGTAAACATTCAGTACTTC.

This rearrangement joins TRBV19 to TRBJ2-7; D is possibly TRBD1 (6 bases). Trimming removed 6 bases at V and 7 bases at J, with 13 bases between. CDR1 LNHDA and CDR2 SQIVND come from the germline V gene (reference sequence). The CDR3 runs to 12 residues. CDR3 amino acids: CASRNRDKEQYF. CDR3 nucleotides: TGTGCCAGTAGAAACCGGGACAAAGAGCAGTACTTC.

With respect to this clonotype: Given a much more abundant clone one base away, this may be a read error. This sequence joins TRBV4-2 and TRBJ2-7, with TRBD1 matching 9 bases. The germline CDR1 and CDR2 sequences are LGHNA and YNFKEQ. The CDR3 contains 16 residues. The CDR3 DNA sequence: TGTTCCAGCAGCCGAATTACCGGGACAGGGAAAAACGAGCAGTACTTC. Protein sequence: CSSSRITGTGKNEQYF.

The chain is built from TRBV4-1 and TRBJ1-2; 8 bases fit TRBD1. V lost 5 bases and J lost 8; bases outside the gene matches: 16. CDR1 MGHRA and CDR2 YSYEKL come from the germline V gene. The CDR3 length is 16 residues. CDR3 sequence (DNA): TGCGCCAGCAGCGAATCGACAGGGGTCGATGTGCGGGGCTACACCTTC. Protein product: CASSESTGVDVRGYTF.

The V call is TRBV24-1, the J call TRBJ1-2; 8 nucleotides match TRBD1. CDR3 length equals 14 residues. Germline CDR1 KGHDR, CDR2 SFDVKD. Trimming took 4 bases from V and 3 from J; bases not matched to a gene: 3. The CDR3 loop reads CATSDRGRDYGYTF. DNA of the CDR3: TGTGCCACCAGTGACAGGGGGCGCGACTATGGCTACACCTTC.

The chain has TRBV25-1 and TRBJ2-1; weak D call: TRBD1 (7 bases). In germline, CDR1 is MGHDK, CDR2 SYGVNS. Trimming took 7 bases from V and 9 from J, leaving 13 bases between them. The CDR3 runs 12 residues. CDR3 protein: CASNQGGAEQFF. CDR3 coding DNA: TGTGCCAGCAACCAGGGGGGTGCTGAGCAGTTCTTC.